This is a list of T cell receptor beta chains from one sample in a study of T cells in Graves' hyperthyroidism and ophthalmopathy. TCRdb reprocessed the multiplex PCR reads with MiXCR, giving one entry per CDR3 protein. The table has over 700,000 distinct CDR3 sequences, more than 30% seen once. Sequencing used blood. The origin of the receptors is a young man with Graves' hyperthyroidism. The CDR3 runs from the conserved cysteine through the conserved F or W. The D gene is left open where the match is weak. Some rows mark clone size as missing; the rest say once, few, many or name a class of expanded clone.

j_gene: TRBJ2-7; v_gene: TRBV9; abundance: few; d_gene: NA; CDR3aa: CASSQRAFEQYF; CDR3nt: TGTGCCAGCAGCCAAAGGGCGTTTGAGCAGTACTTC
j_gene: TRBJ1-4; v_gene: TRBV6-5; abundance: NA; d_gene: NA; CDR3aa: CASSFEAPPDEKLFF; CDR3nt: TGTGCCAGCAGTTTTGAGGCTCCTCCGGATGAAAAACTGTTTTTT
j_gene: TRBJ2-7; v_gene: TRBV19; abundance: NA; d_gene: NA; CDR3aa: CAGTRQRLTYEQYF; CDR3nt: TGTGCTGGGACCAGACAGAGGCTAACCTACGAGCAGTACTTC
j_gene: TRBJ1-1; v_gene: TRBV6-5; abundance: NA; d_gene: TRBD1; CDR3aa: CASSLWTGVNTEAFF; CDR3nt: TGTGCCAGCAGTTTGTGGACAGGGGTGAACACTGAAGCTTTCTTT
j_gene: TRBJ1-4; v_gene: TRBV10-1; abundance: NA; d_gene: NA; CDR3aa: CASSLTRGGGEKLFF; CDR3nt: TGTGCCAGCAGTTTAACCAGGGGAGGTGGTGAAAAACTGTTTTTT
j_gene: TRBJ2-7; v_gene: TRBV7-2; abundance: NA; d_gene: TRBD2; CDR3aa: CASSGGSGVSGEQYF; CDR3nt: TGCGCCAGCAGCGGGGGATCGGGAGTATCGGGCGAGCAGTACTTC
j_gene: TRBJ1-1; v_gene: TRBV7-2; abundance: few; d_gene: NA; CDR3aa: CASSAYIQGGAFF; CDR3nt: TGTGCCAGCAGCGCCTATATACAGGGAGGGGCTTTCTTT
j_gene: TRBJ2-5; v_gene: TRBV12-3/TRBV12-4; abundance: many; d_gene: TRBD2; CDR3aa: CASSTSAQETQYF; CDR3nt: TGTGCCAGCAGTACTAGCGCGCAAGAGACCCAGTACTTC
j_gene: TRBJ1-1; v_gene: TRBV12-3/TRBV12-4; abundance: NA; d_gene: NA; CDR3aa: CASTYYSGGSDEAFF; CDR3nt: TGTGCCAGCACCTATTATTCGGGGGGTTCAGATGAAGCTTTCTTT
j_gene: TRBJ1-4; v_gene: TRBV12-3/TRBV12-4; abundance: NA; d_gene: NA; CDR3aa: CASSEQGKRNEKLFF; CDR3nt: TGTGCCAGCAGTGAACAAGGGAAGCGTAATGAAAAACTGTTTTTT
j_gene: TRBJ2-5; v_gene: TRBV15; abundance: many; d_gene: NA; CDR3aa: CATSRETLGETQYF; CDR3nt: TGTGCCACCAGCAGGGAGACCCTCGGAGAGACCCAGTACTTC
j_gene: TRBJ1-3; v_gene: TRBV9; abundance: many; d_gene: TRBD1; CDR3aa: CASSVGQAYSGNTIYF; CDR3nt: TGTGCCAGCAGCGTGGGACAGGCCTACTCTGGAAACACCATATATTTT
j_gene: TRBJ1-6; v_gene: TRBV7-8; abundance: many; d_gene: NA; CDR3aa: CASTGRGGSPLHF; CDR3nt: TGTGCCAGCACGGGCAGGGGTGGTTCACCCCTCCACTTT
j_gene: TRBJ1-4; v_gene: TRBV5-1; abundance: few; d_gene: NA; CDR3aa: CASSLGWGATNEKLFF; CDR3nt: TGCGCCAGCAGCTTGGGCTGGGGTGCAACTAATGAAAAACTGTTTTTT
j_gene: TRBJ1-6; v_gene: TRBV2; abundance: few; d_gene: NA; CDR3aa: CASSAGTPNPNSPLHF; CDR3nt: TGTGCCAGCAGCGCCGGGACTCCTAACCCTAATTCACCCCTCCACTTT
j_gene: TRBJ2-3; v_gene: TRBV7-2; abundance: few; d_gene: NA; CDR3aa: CASTLSRRRGDTQYF; CDR3nt: TGTGCCAGCACCCTTTCCAGACGGCGGGGAGATACGCAGTATTTT
j_gene: TRBJ2-7; v_gene: TRBV10-3; abundance: many; d_gene: NA; CDR3aa: CAIRGDTSYEQYF; CDR3nt: TGTGCCATCCGGGGGGACACCTCCTACGAGCAGTACTTC
j_gene: TRBJ1-3; v_gene: TRBV12-3/TRBV12-4; abundance: NA; d_gene: TRBD1; CDR3aa: CASSLDRPSGNTIYF; CDR3nt: TGTGCCAGCAGTCTGGACAGGCCTTCTGGAAACACCATATATTTT
j_gene: TRBJ2-1; v_gene: TRBV29-1; abundance: NA; d_gene: NA; CDR3aa: CSVEGLLGDNEQFF; CDR3nt: TGCAGCGTTGAAGGCCTCCTTGGGGACAATGAGCAGTTCTTC
j_gene: TRBJ2-2; v_gene: TRBV4-3; abundance: NA; d_gene: NA; CDR3aa: CASSQGAGVGELFF; CDR3nt: TGCGCCAGCAGCCAGGGCGCTGGGGTCGGGGAGCTGTTTTTT
j_gene: TRBJ2-5; v_gene: TRBV24-1; abundance: many; d_gene: NA; CDR3aa: CATSEGSQETQYF; CDR3nt: TGTGCCACCAGTGAAGGATCTCAAGAGACCCAGTACTTC
j_gene: TRBJ1-1; v_gene: TRBV9; abundance: many; d_gene: NA; CDR3aa: CASSAGVVEAFF; CDR3nt: TGTGCCAGCAGCGCAGGGGTTGTGGAAGCTTTCTTT
j_gene: TRBJ1-6; v_gene: TRBV7-6; abundance: NA; d_gene: NA; CDR3aa: CASSTDGFYSPLHF; CDR3nt: TGTGCCAGCAGCACGGACGGATTCTATTCACCCCTCCACTTT
j_gene: TRBJ1-6; v_gene: TRBV10-3; abundance: NA; d_gene: NA; CDR3aa: CAISSATGTLHSPLHF; CDR3nt: TGTGCCATCAGCAGTGCAACCGGGACCTTGCATTCACCCCTCCACTTT
j_gene: TRBJ1-5; v_gene: TRBV20-1; abundance: NA; d_gene: NA; CDR3aa: CSASRGWETQHF; CDR3nt: TGCAGTGCTAGCAGGGGATGGGAGACCCAGCATTTT
j_gene: TRBJ1-1; v_gene: TRBV19; abundance: few; d_gene: NA; CDR3aa: CASSMRVNTEAFF; CDR3nt: TGTGCCAGTAGTATGCGGGTGAACACTGAAGCTTTCTTT
j_gene: TRBJ2-7; v_gene: TRBV2; abundance: once; d_gene: TRBD1; CDR3aa: CASGTGIHEQYF; CDR3nt: TGTGCCAGCGGGACAGGGATCCACGAGCAGTACTTC
j_gene: TRBJ2-3; v_gene: TRBV25-1; abundance: NA; d_gene: TRBD2; CDR3aa: CASSRGTSGIDTQYF; CDR3nt: TGTGCCAGCAGCCGCGGGACTAGCGGGATAGATACGCAGTATTTT
j_gene: TRBJ1-4; v_gene: TRBV20-1; abundance: many; d_gene: NA; CDR3aa: CSAMGTNEKLFF; CDR3nt: TGCAGTGCTATGGGGACTAATGAAAAACTGTTTTTT
j_gene: TRBJ2-5; v_gene: TRBV6-5; abundance: NA; d_gene: TRBD2; CDR3aa: CASSYTSGQETQYF; CDR3nt: TGTGCCAGCAGCTATACTAGCGGTCAAGAGACCCAGTACTTC
j_gene: TRBJ1-5; v_gene: TRBV19; abundance: NA; d_gene: TRBD1; CDR3aa: CASSTPGTGLNQPQHF; CDR3nt: TGTGCCAGTAGTACGCCGGGGACAGGGTTAAATCAGCCCCAGCATTTT
j_gene: TRBJ1-5; v_gene: TRBV12-3/TRBV12-4; abundance: many; d_gene: NA; CDR3aa: CASSRNQPQHF; CDR3nt: TGTGCCAGCAGCCGCAATCAGCCCCAGCATTTT
j_gene: TRBJ1-4; v_gene: TRBV20-1; abundance: NA; d_gene: NA; CDR3aa: CSEGRREGEKLFF; CDR3nt: TGCAGTGAGGGAAGGCGGGAGGGTGAAAAACTGTTTTTT
j_gene: TRBJ1-5; v_gene: TRBV7-9; abundance: few; d_gene: TRBD1; CDR3aa: CASSTDGTGVNQPQHF; CDR3nt: TGTGCCAGCAGCACAGACGGGACAGGGGTTAATCAGCCCCAGCATTTT
j_gene: TRBJ2-2; v_gene: TRBV11-1; abundance: NA; d_gene: TRBD1; CDR3aa: CASSLDRGAPGELFF; CDR3nt: TGTGCCAGCAGCCTAGACAGGGGCGCCCCCGGGGAGCTGTTTTTT
j_gene: TRBJ1-3; v_gene: TRBV7-2; abundance: NA; d_gene: TRBD1; CDR3aa: CASSNRDRDGNTIYF; CDR3nt: TGTGCCAGCAGTAACCGGGACAGGGACGGAAACACCATATATTTT
j_gene: TRBJ1-5; v_gene: TRBV2; abundance: many; d_gene: TRBD1; CDR3aa: CASTGQGYSNQPQHF; CDR3nt: TGTGCCAGCACCGGACAGGGCTATAGCAATCAGCCCCAGCATTTT
j_gene: TRBJ2-7; v_gene: TRBV5-8; abundance: NA; d_gene: NA; CDR3aa: CASSPTPLEKPYEQYF; CDR3nt: TGCGCCAGCAGCCCCACCCCGTTGGAGAAGCCCTACGAGCAGTACTTC
j_gene: TRBJ1-5; v_gene: TRBV7-9; abundance: few; d_gene: NA; CDR3aa: CASSQGGGSEPQHF; CDR3nt: TGTGCCAGCAGCCAGGGAGGGGGATCGGAGCCCCAGCATTTT
j_gene: TRBJ1-4; v_gene: TRBV20-1; abundance: few; d_gene: NA; CDR3aa: CSASRTATNEKLFF; CDR3nt: TGCAGTGCTAGTAGAACCGCAACTAATGAAAAACTGTTTTTT
j_gene: TRBJ2-5; v_gene: TRBV7-2; abundance: NA; d_gene: TRBD2; CDR3aa: CASERDQETQYF; CDR3nt: TGTGCCTCCGAGCGGGATCAAGAGACCCAGTACTTC
j_gene: TRBJ2-2; v_gene: TRBV7-3; abundance: NA; d_gene: NA; CDR3aa: CASSLSLNGELFF; CDR3nt: TGTGCCAGCAGCTTATCACTTAACGGGGAGCTGTTTTTT
j_gene: TRBJ2-6; v_gene: TRBV2; abundance: few; d_gene: TRBD2; CDR3aa: CASSPGGDPNSGANVLTF; CDR3nt: TGTGCCAGCAGTCCTGGGGGGGACCCGAACTCTGGGGCCAACGTCCTGACTTTC
j_gene: TRBJ1-1; v_gene: TRBV29-1; abundance: NA; d_gene: TRBD1; CDR3aa: CSVATGDNTEAFF; CDR3nt: TGCAGCGTTGCAACAGGGGACAACACTGAAGCTTTCTTT
j_gene: TRBJ2-6; v_gene: TRBV5-5; abundance: NA; d_gene: NA; CDR3aa: CASSLEVFNSGANVLTF; CDR3nt: TGTGCCAGCAGCTTGGAGGTGTTTAACTCTGGGGCCAACGTCCTGACTTTC
j_gene: TRBJ2-7; v_gene: TRBV7-2; abundance: few; d_gene: NA; CDR3aa: CATRRLSYEQYF; CDR3nt: TGTGCCACCAGGAGACTCTCCTACGAGCAGTACTTC
j_gene: TRBJ2-2; v_gene: TRBV9; abundance: few; d_gene: TRBD1; CDR3aa: CASSPGQGRFGELFF; CDR3nt: TGTGCCAGCAGCCCGGGACAGGGAAGGTTCGGGGAGCTGTTTTTT
j_gene: TRBJ2-7; v_gene: TRBV2; abundance: NA; d_gene: TRBD1; CDR3aa: CASRGLGQVVGEQYF; CDR3nt: TGTGCCAGCAGGGGCCTGGGACAGGTAGTAGGCGAGCAGTACTTC
j_gene: TRBJ2-5; v_gene: TRBV5-1; abundance: NA; d_gene: NA; CDR3aa: CASSLDGLGQETQYF; CDR3nt: TGCGCCAGCAGCTTGGACGGCCTAGGCCAAGAGACCCAGTACTTC
j_gene: TRBJ2-7; v_gene: TRBV20-1; abundance: many; d_gene: NA; CDR3aa: CSAQVGAHEQYF; CDR3nt: TGCAGTGCTCAGGTCGGGGCTCACGAGCAGTACTTC